This T cell receptor beta chain was identified during a study of blood T cell repertoires in COVID-19. Study-wide context: Italy, Spain and the United States were the sources of the convalescent and acute COVID-19 samples. T cells, B-cell-depleted T cells, or PBMCs provided the cDNA or gDNA that served as material.

Method: immunoSEQ multiplex PCR; TCRdb's copy keeps in-frame clones and lacks some. The data show 140,000 to 150,000 clones, with approximately 87% seen just once and approximately 40% held by the top ten. The CDR3 runs 17 residues. Germline CDR1 and CDR2: SGHNT and YYREEE (reference sequence). Losses at the gene ends were 2 bases for V and 1 base for J; bases not matched to a gene: 7. This chain connects TRBV5-4 to TRBJ2-3; 10 bases are shared with TRBD1. The receptor was derived from a human donor in a cohort sampled during active COVID-19. Sample: peripheral blood. The CDR3 loop reads CASSLMGQGFGTDTQYF. CDR3 in DNA: TGTGCCAGCAGCTTAATGGGACAGGGGTTTGGCACAGATACGCAGTATTTT.